Given below is one T cell receptor (beta chain) in context. The data were obtained in a study of T cells after yellow fever vaccination. Study information: With SMART-Seq v4 Ultra Low Input, the fractions containing low cell numbers were prepared.

Germline V gives CDR1 MNHNS, CDR2 SASEGT. V shed 6 bases and J 5 bases; nucleotides not matched to a gene: 11. CDR3 length equals 16 residues. TCRdb used MiXCR to reprocess the 5' RACE reads, holding one entry per CDR3 protein. The sample gives hundreds of thousands of distinct CDR3 sequences, 17% of which show up once; approximately 15% is in the top ten. The material was PBMCs, obtained roughly 5 days after the first yellow fever vaccination. This receptor was taken from a man younger than 35 who received the YFV17D yellow fever vaccine. The rearrangement links TRBV6-1 to TRBJ2-5; TRBD1 matches 11 bases. The CDR3 coding sequence is TGTGCCAGCAGCGCCCTGGGACAGGGGGGTTTTGAGACCCAGTACTTC. It yields the protein CASSALGQGGFETQYF.